This T cell receptor beta chain was identified during a study of blood T cell repertoires in COVID-19. Overall study: Specimens from acute and convalescent COVID-19 originated in the United States, Italy and Spain.

Repertoires were generated with immunoSEQ multiplex PCR, while TCRdb's copy carries only in-frame clones and drops some. The data show about 83,000 clones, more than 90% seen once. The source is a woman aged 80 or over with active or convalescent COVID-19. The sequenced material came from peripheral blood.

The CDR3 DNA reads as TGTGCCAGCAGCCAAGATCGGGGATTTCAGCCCCAGCATTTT. It encodes CASSQDRGFQPQHF. The chain has TRBV3-1 (or the pseudogene TRBV3-2) and TRBJ1-5; D uncertain. The V end was cut by 0 bases, the J end by 6 bases, with 9 bases between. CDR1 is LGHDT and CDR2 is YNNKEL in the germline V gene (reference sequence). The CDR3 is 14 residues long.